A single TCR beta chain is shown here with its context. With 7 bases clipped from V and 2 bases from J, the junction kept 12 bases outside the gene matches. Germline values: CDR1 DFQATT, CDR2 SNEGSKA (reference sequence). This CDR3 contains 15 residues. DNA and RNA were both co-extracted from roughly 18-30 mg of bulk tissue that had not been sorted. This entry is derived from a study of tumor-infiltrating lymphocytes in primary liver carcinoma. A constant-region primer primed TCR beta cDNA synthesis from about 550 ng of total RNA. Library construction for TCR beta comprised three nested multiplex PCR rounds performed with slightly modified ARM-PCR. Rounds one and two of PCR, each of 10 cycles, were primed with TRBV1-TRBV30 forward primers and a C-beta reverse primer. TCRdb itself ran the multiplex PCR reads through MiXCR, one entry per CDR3 protein. The sample lists tens of thousands of distinct CDR3 sequences; roughly 70% were seen once.

The TCR was taken from a man aged 35 to 55 with primary liver carcinoma and hepatitis B virus infection. The specimen was liver tumor tissue from sampling region 5. Subset of the sample: tumor region T5, tumor centre. The rearrangement links TRBV20-1 to TRBJ2-3; TRBD2 matches at 7 bases. For the CDR3, the DNA is TGCAGTGTTAGTGGTGGCGGGGGTGACACAGATACGCAGTATTTT. It yields the protein CSVSGGGGDTDTQYF.